This note documents a single TCR beta chain sequence. Trimming took 1 base from V and 2 from J, leaving 12 bases between them. This CDR3 spans 15 amino acids. The V gene's germline CDR1 is MDHEN and CDR2 SYDVKM. The repertoire was sequenced with immunoSEQ multiplex PCR; TCRdb's copy has only in-frame clones and lacks some. The sample yields around 250,000 clones, 84% seen once. These data come from a study of blood T cell repertoires in COVID-19. The sequence was collected from a woman aged 40 to 49 who had recovered from COVID-19. Material: peripheral blood. V and J are TRBV28 and TRBJ2-7; possible D gene TRBD1, 6 bases. CDR3 in DNA: TGTGCCAGCAGTTTATTTGTGACAGGTCCCTACGAGCAGTACTTC. Its protein is CASSLFVTGPYEQYF.